A single sample gave rise to the 32 T cell receptor beta chains below, sequenced in a study of blood T cell repertoires in COVID-19. Assay: immunoSEQ multiplex PCR; the TCRdb copy retains only in-frame clones and omits some. The table has roughly 250,000 clones, 80% to 90% seen once; the top ten hold 4.7%. The sequencing input was peripheral blood. The receptors were sampled from a woman aged 70-85 years with acute or convalescent COVID-19.

The chain has TRBV4-2 and TRBJ2-1; TRBD2 matches 8 bases. V dropped 1 base and J dropped 7; count of bases not matched to a gene: 21. Germline CDR1 and CDR2: LGHNA and YNFKEQ. The length of the CDR3 is 20 residues. CDR3 loop: CASSQVWDPRRGAEGNEQFF. In nucleotides, the CDR3 is TGTGCCAGCAGCCAAGTATGGGATCCCCGGCGGGGGGCGGAGGGTAATGAGCAGTTCTTC.

This sequence joins TRBV28 and TRBJ1-6; possibly TRBD1 for D (6 bases). V dropped 7 bases and J dropped 7 bases, with 14 bases sitting between them. In germline, CDR1 is MDHEN, CDR2 SYDVKM. This CDR3 contains 14 residues. The CDR3 nucleotides are TGTGCCAGCAACCCGGGACAAACAAATTCACCCCTCCACTTT. Its protein product is CASNPGQTNSPLHF.

This chain connects TRBV11-2 to TRBJ2-5; TRBD1 aligns across 10 bases. V dropped 5 bases and J dropped 3; count of bases not matched to a gene: 9. The CDR3 is 16 amino acids. The germline gives CDR1 SGHAT, CDR2 FQNNGV. The CDR3 DNA follows: TGTGCCAGCAGCATACGACAGGGGGCCGTCGAAGAGACCCAGTACTTC. Its translation: CASSIRQGAVEETQYF.

The rearrangement links TRBV19 to TRBJ2-1; possible D gene TRBD2, 6 bases. This CDR3 is 15 amino acids long. Germline V gene lookup returns CDR1 LNHDA and CDR2 SQIVND (reference sequence). V was cut by 3 bases and J by 4 bases, with 13 bases left in between. The CDR3 DNA sequence: TGTGCCAGTAGTATGAGGAGGGGTACTTACAATGAGCAGTTCTTC. Translated: CASSMRRGTYNEQFF. Variable domain in full (rest from reference TRBV19 and TRBJ2-1): DGGITQSPKYLFRKEGQNVTLSCEQNLNHDAMYWYRQDPGQGLRLIYYSQIVNDFQKGDIAEGYSVSREKKESFPLTVTSAQKNPTAFYLCASSMRRGTYNEQFFGPGTRLTVL.

The CDR3, as DNA: TGTGCCAGCAGCGGGCTGGGCTACGGGGACAATGAGCAGTTCTTC. It codes for CASSGLGYGDNEQFF. The chain combines TRBV9 with TRBJ2-1; TRBD2 is a possible D gene (5 bases). Germline V CDR1 and CDR2: SGDLS, YYNGEE. The CDR3 spans 15 residues. The ends were cut back, 3 bases at V and 5 bases at J, with 15 bases in the middle.

This clone was seen a handful of times. The V gene is TRBV5-8, the J gene TRBJ1-5, with 7 bases matching TRBD1. The CDR3 loop spans 17 amino acids. Per the germline V gene, CDR1 is SGHTS and CDR2 is YDEGEE. With 4 bases clipped from V and 4 bases from J, the junction kept 14 bases outside the gene matches. DNA of the CDR3: TGTGCCAGCAGCCCGGACCCCGACAGGGTTATTAATCAGCCCCAGCATTTT. It is translated as CASSPDPDRVINQPQHF.

V is TRBV11-2 and J is TRBJ2-2; 14 nucleotides agree with TRBD2. This CDR3 is built from 16 residues. V shed 5 bases and J 8 bases; nucleotides not matched to a gene: 7. Per germline, CDR1 SGHAT and CDR2 FQNNGV. The CDR3 DNA is TGTGCCAGCAGCCCGGGACTAGCGGGAGTTCCTGGGGAGCTGTTTTTT. This translates into CASSPGLAGVPGELFF.

This clone came up a few times. The chain recombines TRBV2 with TRBJ2-4; 10 bases are a match to TRBD1. The CDR3 has 15 residues. J lost 9 bases, V lost 3 bases, and 8 bases had no gene match. The V gene's germline CDR1 is SNHLY and CDR2 FYNNEI. In DNA form, the CDR3 reads TGTGCCAGCAGTGAGGGGGACAGGGGAAGGGGCATTCAGTACTTC. Translating gives CASSEGDRGRGIQYF.

This clone was counted a single time. The CDR3 coding sequence is TGTGCCAGCAGCTTTGCGGGGCACTCCTACGAGCAGTACTTC. This encodes CASSFAGHSYEQYF. The chain employs TRBV5-6 and TRBJ2-7; weak D call: TRBD2 (6 bases). With 2 bases removed from V and 0 bases from J, the gap between germline ends came to 9 bases. CDR3 length equals 14 residues. The germline V gene has CDR1 SGHDT and CDR2 YYEEEE.

This chain links TRBV28 with TRBJ1-5; a weak D match, TRBD1 (5 bases). V was shortened by 2 bases and J by 1 base, with 12 bases between the two germline ends. The V gene's germline CDR1 is MDHEN and CDR2 SYDVKM. The CDR3 has 16 amino acids. DNA for the CDR3: TGTGCCAGCAGTTTACCGGGGGTGGGAAGCAATCAGCCCCAGCATTTT. Amino acid sequence: CASSLPGVGSNQPQHF.

This chain uses TRBV4-3 with TRBJ2-3; D unclear. V lost 4 bases and J lost 4, with 15 bases in between. The CDR3 is 15 amino acids. Per germline, CDR1 LGHNA and CDR2 YSLEER. The CDR3 nucleotides are TGCGCCAGCAGCCTAAAGTTTGACGGAGCAGATACGCAGTATTTT. Translation gives CASSLKFDGADTQYF.

The table lists this clone with a count of one. The chain links TRBV3-1 (or the pseudogene TRBV3-2) to TRBJ2-7; 9 nucleotides agree with TRBD1. Germline V gene data show CDR1 as LGHDT and CDR2 as YNNKEL (reference sequence). This CDR3 is 14 amino acids long. V gave up 4 bases and J gave up 2 bases; unmatched junction bases: 3. CDR3: CASSRGQGPYEQYF. The DNA for the CDR3 is TGTGCCAGCAGCCGGGGACAGGGCCCCTACGAGCAGTACTTC.

The rearrangement links TRBV3-1 (or the pseudogene TRBV3-2) to TRBJ1-5; D ambiguous. Trimming took 0 bases from V and 1 from J, leaving 13 bases between them. From germline, CDR1 is LGHDT and CDR2 YNNKEL (reference sequence). The CDR3 consists of 17 residues. The CDR3 nucleotides are TGTGCCAGCAGCCAAGACTCTAAGGGAGGAAGCAATCAGCCCCAGCATTTT. Translating it yields CASSQDSKGGSNQPQHF.

V is TRBV15 and J is TRBJ2-1, with 8 bases matching TRBD1. V was clipped by 1 base and J by 6 bases; unmatched bases: 5. This CDR3 is built from 15 residues. Germline loops: CDR1 LNHNV, CDR2 YYDKDF (reference sequence). The chain's CDR3 is CATSRVTGVSNEQFF. In DNA form, the CDR3 reads TGTGCCACCAGCAGAGTGACAGGGGTCAGCAATGAGCAGTTCTTC.

The rearrangement uses TRBV12-3 or TRBV12-4 and TRBJ1-1, with 8 bases matching TRBD1. The CDR3 spans 13 residues. J gave up 5 bases and V 5 bases, and 4 bases lay outside the gene matches. The CDR3: CASSGGQGTEAFF. The CDR3 coding sequence is TGTGCCAGCAGTGGAGGACAGGGAACTGAAGCTTTCTTT.

V is TRBV11-2 and J is TRBJ2-1; 8 bases map to TRBD2. CDR1 is SGHAT and CDR2 is FQNNGV in the germline V gene. The length of the CDR3 is 15 residues. Trimming cost V 2 bases and J 3 bases; bases outside gene matches: 3. The CDR3 bases are TGTGCCAGCAGCTTAAGGCGGGGGGTCTACAATGAGCAGTTCTTC. Amino acids: CASSLRRGVYNEQFF.

This clone was detected only once. The chain is built from TRBV27 and TRBJ1-2; 12 bases map to TRBD1. Looked up from germline, CDR1 is MNHEY and CDR2 is SMNVEV (reference sequence). The CDR3 consists of 14 residues. V lost 5 bases to trimming and J lost 5 bases; unmatched junction nucleotides: 3. The CDR3 reads CASSRDRGHYGYTF. DNA for the CDR3: TGTGCCAGCAGTCGGGACAGGGGGCATTATGGCTACACCTTC.

This clone was found once. This rearrangement joins TRBV6-2 or TRBV6-3 to TRBJ1-1; 8 nucleotides align to TRBD1. The CDR3 is 16 residues long. With V trimmed by 2 bases and J by 6 bases, 11 bases remained unmatched. Germline assignment: CDR1 MNHEY and CDR2 SVGEGT. The CDR3 reads CASSYNVQGARPEAFF. The CDR3 nucleotides read TGTGCCAGCAGTTACAATGTTCAGGGGGCAAGGCCTGAAGCTTTCTTT.

CDR3 nucleotide sequence: TGTGCCAGCAGCTCTGGACTAGCGGGGGGGATTTACGAGCAGTACTTC. Protein: CASSSGLAGGIYEQYF. The chain couples TRBV5-5 to TRBJ2-7, with 15 bases fitting TRBD2. CDR3 length: 16 amino acids. V was clipped by 3 bases and J by 4 bases; unmatched bases: 5. CDR1 is SGHKS, CDR2 YYEKEE, per germline (reference sequence).

The chain couples TRBV7-2 to TRBJ1-5; D gene unclear. The V gene's germline CDR1 is SGHTA and CDR2 FQGNSA. The CDR3 loop spans 15 amino acids. Trimming shortened V by 1 base and J by 3 bases, and 10 bases separated the two germline ends. In DNA form, the CDR3 reads TGTGCCAGCAGCTTAGGCAGTAGCACCAATCAGCCCCAGCATTTT. Protein product: CASSLGSSTNQPQHF.

The V gene is TRBV28, the J gene TRBJ1-4, with D hard to call. Trimming shortened V by 6 bases and J by 11 bases, and 13 bases separated the two germline ends. This CDR3 contains 12 residues. Germline V gene lookup returns CDR1 MDHEN and CDR2 SYDVKM. The CDR3, as DNA: TGTGCCAGCAGCCCGGCGGGAGGGAAACTGTTTTTT. It translates to CASSPAGGKLFF. Full variable domain (outside the CDR3, taken from reference TRBV28 and TRBJ1-4): DVKVTQSSRYLVKRTGEKVFLECVQDMDHENMFWYRQDPGLGLRLIYFSYDVKMKEKGDIPEGYSVSREKKERFSLILESASTNQTSMYLCASSPAGGKLFFGSGTQLSVL.

The V and J genes are TRBV7-9 and TRBJ1-2, with D perhaps TRBD1 (6 bases). CDR3 length: 15 residues. Trimming cost V 5 bases and J 4 bases, with 17 bases left between them. CDR1 and CDR2 from the germline V gene are SEHNR and FQNEAQ (reference sequence). The chain's CDR3 is CASSPGTSTAYGYTF. CDR3 bases: TGTGCCAGCAGCCCAGGGACATCGACTGCCTATGGCTACACCTTC.

This chain links TRBV2 with TRBJ2-3; possibly TRBD2 for D (6 bases). Trimming took 7 bases from V and 0 from J, leaving 11 bases between them. The germline V gene has CDR1 SNHLY and CDR2 FYNNEI. The CDR3 contains 14 residues. CDR3 protein: CASKLAGSTDTQYF. The CDR3 DNA follows: TGTGCCAGCAAACTAGCTGGGAGCACAGATACGCAGTATTTT.

The chain links TRBV19 to TRBJ1-2, with 10 bases aligning to TRBD1. The CDR3 is 16 amino acids. V lost 5 bases to trimming and J lost 4 bases; unmatched junction nucleotides: 10. Germline V lookup: CDR1 LNHDA, CDR2 SQIVND (reference sequence). The DNA of the CDR3 is TGTGCCAGTAGTGTCCGGGACAGGGGTGCTTTCTATGGCTACACCTTC. It yields the protein CASSVRDRGAFYGYTF.

The chain couples TRBV5-5 to TRBJ2-5; 8 nucleotides align to TRBD1. The V gene end was trimmed by 3 bases and the J gene end by 5 bases; junction bases not matched to a gene: 12. Germline-derived CDR1 and CDR2 are SGHKS and YYEKEE (reference sequence). This CDR3 is 16 amino acids long. CDR3 coding DNA: TGTGCCAGCAGCTCCGGTGACAGGGGAGGCAGGGAGACCCAGTACTTC. It is translated as CASSSGDRGGRETQYF.

This chain links TRBV6-2 or TRBV6-3 with TRBJ1-5; perhaps TRBD1 as D (5 bases). There are 14 residues in the CDR3. Germline lookup yields CDR1 MNHEY and CDR2 SVGEGT. V was cut by 2 bases and J by 3 bases, with 8 bases left in between. This CDR3 is CASSYARDNQPQHF. The CDR3 bases are TGTGCCAGCAGTTACGCCAGGGACAATCAGCCCCAGCATTTT.

This clone was counted once. V gene TRBV10-1 combines with J gene TRBJ2-7, with 8 bases fitting TRBD2. Germline V gives CDR1 WNHNN, CDR2 SYGVQD (reference sequence). The V and J ends lost 2 bases and 6 bases, in that order; junction bases with no gene match: 3. The length of the CDR3 is 13 residues. Here the CDR3 DNA reads TGCGCCAGCAGTGAGAGCGGGGGAGGCGAGCAGTACTTC. This sequence encodes CASSESGGGEQYF.

The CDR3 DNA sequence: TGTGCCAGCAGTTTTCGGAGATCCTCCTACGAGCAGTACTTC. Amino acid sequence: CASSFRRSSYEQYF. This chain links TRBV27 with TRBJ2-7; D is unresolved. Germline V gives CDR1 MNHEY, CDR2 SMNVEV (reference sequence). V was pared by 3 bases and J by 0 bases, with 9 bases between. There are 14 residues in the CDR3.

Note on this clone: Within the sample, other DNA sequences also encode this same CDR3. This chain links TRBV6-1 with TRBJ2-5, with D uncertain. The germline V gene has CDR1 MNHNS and CDR2 SASEGT. This CDR3 is built from 13 residues. V lost 3 bases and J 1 base, leaving 6 bases between the germline ends. CDR3 nucleotides: TGTGCCAGCAGTGAGAGTGGCCAAGAGACCCAGTACTTC. The encoded protein is CASSESGQETQYF.

This clone showed up many times. The chain recombines TRBV6-5 with TRBJ2-1; 11 positions match TRBD2. The CDR3 is 16 residues long. V lost 0 bases to trimming and J lost 5 bases; unmatched junction nucleotides: 3. Germline assignment: CDR1 MNHEY and CDR2 SVGAGI. The CDR3 protein is CASSYSLAGGNNEQFF. The CDR3 coding sequence is TGTGCCAGCAGTTACTCGCTAGCGGGGGGTAACAATGAGCAGTTCTTC.

The chain joins TRBV29-1 to TRBJ1-1; 11 bases align to TRBD1. V lost 4 bases to trimming and J lost 1 base; unmatched junction nucleotides: 2. This CDR3 region has 14 residues. Germline loops: CDR1 SQVTM, CDR2 ANQGSEA. The CDR3 DNA follows: TGCAGCGTTGGGGGGACAGGGGGGAACACTGAAGCTTTCTTT. Amino acids: CSVGGTGGNTEAFF.

J is TRBJ1-2 and V is TRBV7-2; D is unresolved. Per the germline V gene, CDR1 is SGHTA and CDR2 is FQGNSA. The CDR3 spans 12 residues. V lost 5 bases to trimming and J lost 7 bases, with 11 bases between them. In nucleotides, the CDR3 is TGTGCCAGCAGCCCGAGCCTATCTGGCTACACCTTC. It encodes CASSPSLSGYTF.